These 29 T cell receptor beta chains were sequenced from one sample in a study of T cell responses to AZD1222 COVID-19 vaccine (dated by TCRdb to about 2021). In the paper's terms, the time point label means: baseline before first vaccination. The library came from the immunoSEQ multiplex PCR assay. Not all clones reach the TCRdb copy of this immuneACCESS table, which keeps in-frame sequences only. Checked studies attribute under half of the gap to unresolved V genes and leave the rest unexplained. Present in this sample are over 100,000 clones, 85% to 90% of which were seen just once. Jointly, the top ten make up 10% to 15% of the sample. The specimen was peripheral blood, collected on day 0 of AZD1222 vaccination. The source is an adult in good health.

The chain carries TRBV5-1 and TRBJ2-5, with 7 bases fitting TRBD2. This CDR3 comprises 17 residues. Germline V CDR1 and CDR2: SGHRS, YFSETQ. The V segment lost 3 bases and the J segment 3 bases; nucleotides outside the gene matches: 14. CDR3 in DNA: TGCGCCAGCAGCTCCGGGGGGAGGCCCATACAAAAAGAGACCCAGTACTTC. This translates into CASSSGGRPIQKETQYF.

The V call is TRBV28, the J call TRBJ2-1; D is possibly TRBD1 or TRBD2 (5 bases each). The CDR3 has 14 amino acids. Trimming left V 6 bases short and J 3 bases short, with 12 bases between. Germline CDR1 is MDHEN and CDR2 is SYDVKM. CDR3 coding DNA: TGTGCCAGCAGGCCGGGACCGAGCTACAATGAGCAGTTCTTC. It yields the protein CASRPGPSYNEQFF. The full variable domain, in which reference TRBV28 and TRBJ2-1 provide the parts outside the CDR3, is DVKVTQSSRYLVKRTGEKVFLECVQDMDHENMFWYRQDPGLGLRLIYFSYDVKMKEKGDIPEGYSVSREKKERFSLILESASTNQTSMYLCASRPGPSYNEQFFGPGTRLTVL.

The table lists this clone with a few counts. This chain uses TRBV27 with TRBJ1-5, with D unclear. Trimming took 4 bases from V and 2 from J, leaving 12 bases between them. CDR3 size: 15 residues. The germline gives CDR1 MNHEY, CDR2 SMNVEV (reference sequence). Written as DNA, the CDR3 is TGTGCCAGCAGTTCGGTATTTGGTGGCAATCAGCCCCAGCATTTT. It is translated as CASSSVFGGNQPQHF.

The chain uses TRBV7-9 and TRBJ2-7, with 9 bases aligning to TRBD1. CDR3 length: 16 residues. From germline, CDR1 is SEHNR and CDR2 FQNEAQ (reference sequence). The V gene end was trimmed by 10 bases and the J gene end by 0 bases; junction bases not matched to a gene: 13. CDR3 protein: CAIPRRTGEGSYEQYF. The DNA for the CDR3 is TGTGCCATCCCTAGAAGGACAGGGGAAGGCTCCTACGAGCAGTACTTC. The variable domain in full, completed from reference TRBV7-9 and TRBJ2-7, reads DTGVSQNPRHKITKRGQNVTFRCDPISEHNRLYWYRQTLGQGPEFLTYFQNEAQLEKSRLLSDRFSAERPKGSFSTLEIQRTEQGDSAMYLCAIPRRTGEGSYEQYFGPGTRLTVT.

This clone was recorded once. This chain uses TRBV14 with TRBJ2-1; the match to TRBD2 covers 14 bases. The germline V gene encodes CDR1 SGHDN and CDR2 FVKESK. V shed 2 bases, J shed 9 bases, and the junction held 12 bases outside the gene matches. This CDR3 is 18 amino acids long. The DNA of the CDR3 is TGTGCCAGCAGCCAATTAAACGCCAGAGGGACTAGCGGGGGTGAGCAGTTCTTC. Its protein product is CASSQLNARGTSGGEQFF.

The rearrangement uses TRBV14 and TRBJ2-1; 13 nucleotides line up with TRBD2. Germline values: CDR1 SGHDN, CDR2 FVKESK. CDR3 length: 19 residues. V was pared by 0 bases and J by 6 bases, with 11 bases of the junction left unmatched. CDR3 region: CASSQDSRTSGSISNEQFF. The CDR3 region has the DNA TGTGCCAGCAGCCAAGACTCTAGGACTAGCGGGAGCATCAGCAATGAGCAGTTCTTC.

The chain employs TRBV11-1 and TRBJ2-5; TRBD2 agrees at 9 bases. From germline, CDR1 is SGHAT and CDR2 FQDESV (reference sequence). J lost 4 bases, V lost 4 bases, and 10 bases had no gene match. The CDR3 spans 16 residues. For the CDR3, the DNA is TGTGCCAGCAGCTCCGGTCGCGGGAGGGGAGGAGAGACCCAGTACTTC. It is translated as CASSSGRGRGGETQYF.

The table lists this clone with a few counts. The chain carries TRBV24-1 and TRBJ2-1; 9 bases align to TRBD2. The CDR3 extends over 16 amino acids. The junction had 12 bases not matched to a gene; V was cut back by 4 bases and J by 9 bases. The germline CDR1 and CDR2 sequences are KGHDR and SFDVKD. The CDR3 loop is CATSETLAGYLGEQFF. As DNA, the CDR3 is TGTGCCACCAGTGAAACACTAGCGGGTTACTTGGGTGAGCAGTTCTTC.

V usage is TRBV19 and J usage is TRBJ1-3; TRBD1 aligns across 8 bases. CDR3 length equals 16 residues. Trimming took 3 bases from V and 0 from J; bases not matched to a gene: 4. Germline V gene sequence: CDR1 LNHDA, CDR2 SQIVND (reference sequence). CDR3 residues: CASSIAGGLSGNTIYF. The CDR3 DNA reads TGTGCCAGTAGTATCGCAGGGGGCCTCTCTGGAAACACCATATATTTT.

In its sample, this clone was seen a few times. The J gene is TRBJ2-5, the V gene TRBV7-9; D not certain. V lost 1 base, J lost 4 bases, and 13 bases lay in between. Germline values: CDR1 SEHNR, CDR2 FQNEAQ (reference sequence). This CDR3 has 15 residues. CDR3: CASSLVSTGRETQYF. The CDR3 region has the DNA TGTGCCAGCAGCTTAGTTTCGACCGGGCGAGAGACCCAGTACTTC.

This chain connects TRBV28 to TRBJ2-3; 13 bases are a match to TRBD2. Germline CDR1 is MDHEN and CDR2 is SYDVKM. Trimming at V came to 5 bases and at J to 0 bases, leaving 11 bases not matched to a gene. The CDR3 runs 19 residues. The CDR3 sequence: CASSVTLAGGSPSTDTQYF. The CDR3 nucleotides are TGTGCCAGCAGTGTCACACTAGCGGGAGGGTCCCCTAGCACAGATACGCAGTATTTT.

V is TRBV18 and J is TRBJ2-5; D is undetermined. The CDR3 is 15 residues long. Germline V lookup: CDR1 KGHSH, CDR2 LQKENI. Trimming shortened V by 2 bases and J by 9 bases, and 19 bases separated the two germline ends. The CDR3 loop reads CASSPSSTDHGAQYF. CDR3 DNA sequence: TGTGCCAGCTCACCAAGCTCAACGGACCATGGGGCCCAGTACTTC.

The sample holds a few counts of this clone. The V and J genes are TRBV29-1 and TRBJ1-2; 7 bases line up with TRBD1. The CDR3 runs to 11 residues. Germline V lookup: CDR1 SQVTM, CDR2 ANQGSEA. In nucleotides, the CDR3 is TGCAGTGGTGGACAGGAATATGGCTACACCTTC. This gives the protein CSGGQEYGYTF.

The chain carries TRBV7-6 and TRBJ2-7; D possibly uses TRBD1 or TRBD2 (5 bases each). Trimming shortened V by 5 bases and J by 4 bases, and 15 bases separated the two germline ends. This CDR3 has 14 residues. Germline loops: CDR1 SGHVS, CDR2 FNYEAQ. CDR3 nucleotides: TGTGCCAGCAGCCCTGGGACGGCAGTTTACGAGCAGTACTTC. Protein sequence: CASSPGTAVYEQYF.

This clone came up once. The CDR3 nucleotides are TGTGCCAGCAGTAACCAAGAGACCCAGTACTTC. Residues: CASSNQETQYF. The rearrangement joins TRBV12-3 or TRBV12-4 to TRBJ2-5, with D unclear. The CDR3 spans 11 residues. V was trimmed by 5 bases and J by 0 bases, leaving 1 base between them.

The genes are TRBV27 and TRBJ2-7, with D possibly matching TRBD1 (5 bases). CDR3 length: 14 amino acids. Germline CDR1 is MNHEY and CDR2 is SMNVEV (reference sequence). V was clipped by 4 bases and J by 4 bases, with 14 bases between them. The CDR3 loop reads CASSWGPPRYEQYF. The CDR3, as DNA: TGTGCCAGCAGTTGGGGCCCACCCCGGTACGAGCAGTACTTC.

This chain links TRBV28 with TRBJ1-3; 7 bases fit TRBD1. This CDR3 contains 13 residues. With V trimmed by 6 bases and J by 8 bases, 7 bases remained unmatched. Germline CDR1 is MDHEN and CDR2 is SYDVKM. CDR3 residues: CASSLDREDTIYF. For the CDR3, the DNA is TGTGCCAGCAGCTTAGACAGGGAGGACACCATATATTTT.

The rearrangement links TRBV11-1 to TRBJ2-6; D call uncertain. The CDR3 length is 15 residues. The germline V and J ends were trimmed by 5 bases and 2 bases, with 10 bases remaining between them. CDR1 and CDR2 (germline): SGHAT, FQDESV (reference sequence). Written as DNA, the CDR3 is TGTGCCAGCAGCCCCCAGACAACTGGGGCCAACGTCCTGACTTTC. Its translation: CASSPQTTGANVLTF.

The chain employs TRBV19 and TRBJ1-6; D is ambiguous. V lost 9 bases to trimming and J lost 4 bases, with 16 bases between them. This CDR3 contains 15 residues. Germline V gene lookup returns CDR1 LNHDA and CDR2 SQIVND (reference sequence). CDR3 sequence reads: CASLPTRRYNSPLHF. The CDR3 region has the DNA TGTGCCAGCCTACCTACCAGGAGGTATAATTCACCCCTCCACTTT.

The genes are TRBV2 and TRBJ1-4; 8 bases line up with TRBD1. J gave up 11 bases and V 3 bases, and 5 bases lay outside the gene matches. The CDR3 spans 13 residues. CDR1 and CDR2 from the germline V gene are SNHLY and FYNNEI. The CDR3 loop reads CASSDRGTGKLFF. The CDR3 DNA sequence: TGTGCCAGCAGTGACCGTGGGACAGGTAAACTGTTTTTT.

This chain links TRBV28 with TRBJ1-6; D is unresolved. This CDR3 has 13 amino acids. Trimming took off 2 bases at V and 7 bases at J, with 6 bases between the two ends. Germline values: CDR1 MDHEN, CDR2 SYDVKM. The CDR3 nucleotides read TGTGCCAGCAGTTTAAGGGTGAATTCACCCCTCCACTTT. It translates to CASSLRVNSPLHF.

The V and J genes are TRBV5-1 and TRBJ2-1; no clear D. This CDR3 comprises 14 residues. Germline values: CDR1 SGHRS, CDR2 YFSETQ. Deletions cut 0 bases from V and 3 bases from J, with 7 bases between. The CDR3 DNA is TGCGCCAGCAGCTTGGCACAGAACTACAATGAGCAGTTCTTC. Translation: CASSLAQNYNEQFF.

This clone came up once. The chain is built from TRBV7-9 and TRBJ1-3; TRBD1 matches 11 bases. V lost 5 bases, J lost 8 bases, and 5 bases stayed unmatched. The CDR3 totals 14 residues. The germline V gene has CDR1 SEHNR and CDR2 FQNEAQ (reference sequence). This CDR3 is CASSIGQGADTIYF. The DNA for the CDR3 is TGTGCCAGCAGCATCGGACAGGGGGCTGACACCATATATTTT. The variable domain in full, with the rest retrieved from reference TRBV7-9 and TRBJ1-3, is DTGVSQNPRHKITKRGQNVTFRCDPISEHNRLYWYRQTLGQGPEFLTYFQNEAQLEKSRLLSDRFSAERPKGSFSTLEIQRTEQGDSAMYLCASSIGQGADTIYFGEGSWLTVV.

This chain links TRBV6-1 with TRBJ2-1; weak D call: TRBD2 (5 bases). Germline V CDR1 and CDR2: MNHNS, SASEGT. The V and J ends lost 0 bases and 0 bases respectively, with 9 bases between them. The CDR3 extends over 16 amino acids. The CDR3 sequence is CASSEAQRISYNEQFF. As DNA, the CDR3 is TGTGCCAGCAGTGAAGCCCAGCGGATCTCCTACAATGAGCAGTTCTTC.

The chain uses TRBV15 and TRBJ2-1, with D hard to call. Germline V lookup: CDR1 LNHNV, CDR2 YYDKDF (reference sequence). There are 12 residues in the CDR3. V was pared by 1 base and J by 8 bases, with 6 bases between. The CDR3 nucleotides are TGTGCCACCAGCAGAGGACGGGATGAGCAGTTCTTC. Protein product: CATSRGRDEQFF.

The V call is TRBV7-3, the J call TRBJ1-2; 8 bases agree with TRBD1. The CDR3 runs 16 residues. J gave up 6 bases and V 2 bases, and 11 bases lay outside the gene matches. Germline CDR1 reads SGHTA; CDR2 reads FQGTGA. In DNA, the CDR3 is TGTGCCAGCAGCTTACGGTCAGGGGGCCGTTTGAATGGCTACACCTTC. It translates to CASSLRSGGRLNGYTF.

The chain links TRBV19 to TRBJ1-2; no clear D. The germline V and J ends were trimmed by 8 bases and 4 bases, with 8 bases remaining between them. CDR3 size: 11 residues. Germline CDR1 reads LNHDA; CDR2 reads SQIVND (reference sequence). This CDR3 is CASDGTYGYTF. The CDR3 region has the DNA TGTGCCAGTGACGGAACCTATGGCTACACCTTC.

The gene calls are TRBV5-4 and TRBJ2-3, with TRBD2 identical over 13 bases. There are 16 residues in the CDR3. Germline values: CDR1 SGHNT, CDR2 YYREEE (reference sequence). V lost 3 bases to trimming and J lost 2 bases; unmatched junction nucleotides: 3. CDR3 nucleotide sequence: TGTGCCAGCAGCTCGGGACTAGCGGGGCCCACAGATACGCAGTATTTT. It encodes CASSSGLAGPTDTQYF.

CDR3 nucleotides: TGTGCCAGCAGCCAAGACGCCGGAAACACTGAAGCTTTCTTT. Encoded protein: CASSQDAGNTEAFF. V gene TRBV3-1 (or the pseudogene TRBV3-2) combines with J gene TRBJ1-1, with D uncertain. Germline-derived CDR1 and CDR2 are LGHDT and YNNKEL (reference sequence). The CDR3 runs 14 residues. Trimming left V 0 bases short and J 2 bases short, with 7 bases between.